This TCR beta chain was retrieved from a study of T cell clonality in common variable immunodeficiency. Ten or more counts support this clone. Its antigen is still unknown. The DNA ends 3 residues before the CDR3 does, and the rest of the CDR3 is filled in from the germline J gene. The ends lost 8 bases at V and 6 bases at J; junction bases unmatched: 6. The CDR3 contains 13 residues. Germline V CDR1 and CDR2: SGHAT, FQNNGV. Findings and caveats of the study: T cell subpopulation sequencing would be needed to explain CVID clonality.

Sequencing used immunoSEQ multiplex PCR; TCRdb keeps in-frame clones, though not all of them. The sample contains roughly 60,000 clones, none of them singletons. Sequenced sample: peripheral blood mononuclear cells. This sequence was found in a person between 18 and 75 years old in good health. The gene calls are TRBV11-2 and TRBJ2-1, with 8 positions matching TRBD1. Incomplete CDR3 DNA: TGTGCCAGCTCAGGGGGCGTAAGCAATGAG. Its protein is CASSGGVSNE. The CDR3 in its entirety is CASSGGVSNEQFF.